This TCR beta chain appears in the sequencing data of a study of T cells in Graves' hyperthyroidism and ophthalmopathy. There are many counts of this clonotype. The CDR3 regions of TCR beta were amplified from RNA transcripts. The HTBI primer set served for first-round RT-PCR of the TCR CDR3. TCRdb independently ran MiXCR on the multiplex PCR reads; one entry per CDR3 protein. The sample lists roughly 350,000 distinct CDR3 sequences, 12% to 15% occurring once. The CDR3 has 17 amino acids. The germline V gene encodes CDR1 MNHEY and CDR2 SVGAGI. V gave up 0 bases and J gave up 0 bases, with 12 bases separating them.

Sequencing used blood. The chain uses TRBV6-5 and TRBJ2-1, with TRBD1 as a possible D gene (6 bases). This clonotype was obtained from a woman aged 40-49 years with Graves' ophthalmopathy. The CDR3 is CASSYSRRGPSYNEQFF. The CDR3 coding sequence is TGTGCCAGCAGTTACTCTCGCAGGGGCCCCTCCTACAATGAGCAGTTCTTC.